Below are 28 T cell receptor beta chains sequenced from a single sample in a study of molecular identifiers for immune sequencing clone quantification (dated by TCRdb to 2016 to 2018). The protocol used for the library was PCR. Sequenced using a NextSeq 500. In-frame beta chains were kept once TCRdb had trimmed the public reads at Q25 with fastp and called clones with MiXCR. Each entry merges the rows of one CDR3 protein and shows their most common DNA and genes. In this sample the table shows about 510,000 distinct CDR3 sequences, around 23% of which occur a single time. The leading ten clones occupy around 0.78% of the sample. The sample consisted of naive CD8+ T cells from blood, with Jurkat cell RNA spiked in. Sample cell subset or site, as interpreted from the label and publication: FACS-sorted CD8+CD4-CCR7+CD45RA+ naive T cells. The receptors stem from a human donor in good health. Some libraries in this study had Jurkat cell RNA spiked in.

The V call is TRBV4-3, the J call TRBJ1-1; tentative D call: TRBD1 (6 bases). Trimming took off 6 bases at V and 1 base at J, with 12 bases between the two ends. The CDR3 sequence is 14 residues long. From germline, CDR1 is LGHNA and CDR2 YSLEER. The CDR3 DNA sequence: TGCGCCAGCAGTAACCCAGGGGAGAACACTGAAGCTTTCTTT. This sequence encodes CASSNPGENTEAFF.

This rearrangement joins TRBV10-3 to TRBJ1-1; D is uncertain. V was pared by 8 bases and J by 4 bases, with 20 bases between. Germline lookup yields CDR1 ENHRY and CDR2 SYGVKD. The CDR3 loop spans 15 amino acids. CDR3 DNA: TGTGCCATCTCCCCTAGCGGTATAGGTGGCACTGAAGCTTTCTTT. Translated: CAISPSGIGGTEAFF.

The CDR3 DNA follows: TGTGCCAGTGGGACTAGATTAGTTAACGAGCAGTACTTC. This gives the protein CASGTRLVNEQYF. The V call is TRBV27, the J call TRBJ2-7; 8 bases are shared with TRBD2. With V trimmed by 9 bases and J by 5 bases, 9 bases remained unmatched. The CDR3 is made up of 13 amino acids. The germline CDR1 and CDR2 sequences are MNHEY and SMNVEV (reference sequence).

This clonotype is a singleton in its sample. One end of the junction is discordant with germline, which a read error may explain. V gene TRBV4-3 combines with J gene TRBJ1-1, with 10 positions matching TRBD1. CDR3 length: 16 amino acids. CDR1 is LGHNA, CDR2 YSLEER, per germline. The CDR3 is CTSSEGQGLMNTEAFF. CDR3 coding DNA: TGCACCAGCAGCGAGGGACAGGGGCTCATGAACACTGAAGCTTTCTTT.

This clonotype showed up many times. This rearrangement joins TRBV29-1 to TRBJ2-7; D might be TRBD2 (6 bases). The CDR3 extends over 15 amino acids. Germline V gene sequence: CDR1 SQVTM, CDR2 ANQGSEA. Deletions cut 2 bases from V and 1 base from J, with 15 bases between. CDR3 region: CSVEIAGIGSYEQYF. For the CDR3, the DNA is TGCAGCGTTGAAATCGCGGGGATAGGATCCTACGAGCAGTACTTC.

The chain couples TRBV6-6 to TRBJ1-4; a possible D gene is TRBD1 (6 bases). This CDR3 is 15 amino acids long. Looked up from germline, CDR1 is MNHNY and CDR2 is SVGAGI (reference sequence). The germline V and J ends were trimmed by 5 bases and 1 base, with 11 bases remaining between them. The DNA for the CDR3 is TGTGCCAGCAGTATGGACAGTCGAACTAATGAAAAACTGTTTTTT. It translates to CASSMDSRTNEKLFF.

The chain recombines TRBV4-1 with TRBJ2-2; TRBD1 aligns across 8 bases. This CDR3 has 13 amino acids. J lost 6 bases, V lost 6 bases, and 3 bases had no gene match. The V gene's germline CDR1 is MGHRA and CDR2 YSYEKL. The CDR3 sequence is CASRDRAPGELFF. The CDR3 DNA is TGCGCCAGCAGGGACAGGGCTCCCGGGGAGCTGTTTTTT.

This clonotype was observed many times. The chain carries TRBV20-1 and TRBJ1-1; 7 nucleotides align to TRBD1. Germline V gene data show CDR1 as DFQATT and CDR2 as SNEGSKA (reference sequence). The V segment lost 6 bases and the J segment 5 bases; nucleotides outside the gene matches: 12. This CDR3 comprises 14 residues. CDR3 protein: CSAWDSEKETEAFF. CDR3 DNA sequence: TGCAGTGCCTGGGACAGTGAAAAAGAAACTGAAGCTTTCTTT.

This clonotype was observed once. The chain is built from TRBV7-6 and TRBJ2-1; no firm D call. The germline V gene has CDR1 SGHVS and CDR2 FNYEAQ. Trimming pared 7 bases from V and 0 bases from J, leaving 10 bases between. This CDR3 region has 14 residues. The CDR3: CASTPDSSYNEQFF. CDR3 DNA: TGTGCCAGCACCCCGGATAGCTCCTACAATGAGCAGTTCTTC.

This clonotype was recorded many times. The V call is TRBV4-3, the J call TRBJ2-5; possibly TRBD2 for D (6 bases). Germline V gene lookup returns CDR1 LGHNA and CDR2 YSLEER. This CDR3 has 15 amino acids. V lost 0 bases and J lost 2, with 10 bases in between. The CDR3 sequence is CASSQDIAVQETQYF. DNA for the CDR3: TGCGCCAGCAGCCAAGACATAGCGGTACAAGAGACCCAGTACTTC.

This clonotype came up a few times. The gene calls are TRBV11-2 and TRBJ2-1; D is unresolved. The CDR3 loop spans 12 amino acids. Per germline, CDR1 SGHAT and CDR2 FQNNGV. The germline V and J ends were trimmed by 3 bases and 6 bases, with 6 bases remaining between them. CDR3 region: CASSFSFNEQFF. For the CDR3, the DNA is TGTGCCAGCAGCTTCTCTTTCAATGAGCAGTTCTTC.

This clonotype was recorded many times. V usage is TRBV7-9 and J usage is TRBJ2-7; TRBD1 aligns across 11 bases. Germline V gives CDR1 SEHNR, CDR2 FQNEAQ (reference sequence). This CDR3 has 16 amino acids. Unmatched junction bases numbered 8, after V lost 4 bases and J lost 3 bases. The CDR3 DNA is TGTGCCAGCAGCTCAGGACAGGGGGCTGGTGGCTACGAGCAGTACTTC. As protein: CASSSGQGAGGYEQYF.

Remarks on this clonotype: This may be a read error, as it is one base from a much larger clone. This chain uses TRBV12-3 or TRBV12-4 with TRBJ1-4; a possible D gene is TRBD1 (5 bases). Trimming shortened V by 6 bases and J by 5 bases, and 16 bases separated the two germline ends. The CDR3 spans 15 residues. The CDR3 here is CASSPQGGSNEKLFF. As DNA, the CDR3 is TGTGCCAGCAGCCCCCAGGGAGGGTCAAATGAAAAACTGTTTTTT.

This clonotype came up a few times. The V gene is TRBV20-1, the J gene TRBJ2-7; 8 bases agree with TRBD2. The CDR3 has 13 amino acids. V was clipped by 6 bases and J by 1 base; unmatched bases: 5. Germline-derived CDR1 and CDR2 are DFQATT and SNEGSKA (reference sequence). Here the CDR3 reads CSAIAGSSYEQYF. CDR3 DNA: TGCAGTGCAATAGCGGGGTCTTCCTACGAGCAGTACTTC.

This clonotype was seen a handful of times. The DNA of the CDR3 is TGTGCCAGCAGCCAAGATCTGGCGGGAGGGGGGAATGAGCAGTTCTTC. This sequence encodes CASSQDLAGGGNEQFF. The genes are TRBV4-2 and TRBJ2-1; 9 bases are shared with TRBD2. V was clipped by 0 bases and J by 7 bases; unmatched bases: 7. This CDR3 is 16 amino acids long. Per the germline V gene, CDR1 is LGHNA and CDR2 is YNFKEQ.

A remark on this clonotype: A much larger clone differs from this one at a single base, so this may be a read error. The chain uses TRBV20-1 and TRBJ2-7, with D uncertain. The length of the CDR3 is 12 residues. Germline lookup yields CDR1 DFQATT and CDR2 SNEGSKA (reference sequence). CDR3: CSASGVGYGQYF. The CDR3 coding sequence is TGCAGTGCTAGTGGGGTTGGGTACGGGCAGTACTTC.

This clonotype was recorded many times. This chain uses TRBV12-3 or TRBV12-4 with TRBJ2-3; weak D call: TRBD2 (6 bases). This CDR3 comprises 14 residues. The V and J ends lost 6 bases and 4 bases respectively, with 14 bases between them. DNA of the CDR3: TGTGCCAGCAGCCACCCAGCGGGTCCAGATACGCAGTATTTT. Translation: CASSHPAGPDTQYF.

Of note for this clonotype: Since a much larger clone is just one base distant, this may be a read error. The rearrangement links TRBV24-1 to TRBJ2-7, with 8 bases that match TRBD1. CDR3 length equals 12 residues. Germline CDR1 KGHDR, CDR2 SFDVKD. The CDR3 region has the DNA TGTGCCACCAGCTCAGGGGGCTACGGGCAGTACTTC. This gives the protein CATSSGGYGQYF.

This clonotype was detected many times. The chain recombines TRBV27 with TRBJ1-1; a weak D match, TRBD1 (5 bases). This CDR3 comprises 14 residues. Deletions cut 0 bases from V and 4 bases from J, with 9 bases between. The V gene's germline CDR1 is MNHEY and CDR2 SMNVEV (reference sequence). DNA of the CDR3: TGTGCCAGCAGTTTATCAGGGGTAGGCACTGAAGCTTTCTTT. The encoded protein is CASSLSGVGTEAFF.

Points on this clonotype: An end of the junction does not agree with germline; a read error may underlie this. The V call is TRBV27, the J call TRBJ2-7; 7 bases agree with TRBD2. In germline, CDR1 is MNHEY, CDR2 SMNVEV (reference sequence). The CDR3 covers 14 residues. The CDR3 DNA reads as TGTGCCGGCAGTTCGGGGGGTAGCTCCTACGAGCAGTACTTC. Encoded protein: CAGSSGGSSYEQYF.

A word on this clonotype: The junction departs from germline at one end; a sequencing error may be responsible. The J gene is TRBJ1-6, the V gene TRBV4-3, with TRBD1 matching over 8 bases. Germline loops: CDR1 LGHNA, CDR2 YSLEER. This CDR3 is built from 14 residues. CDR3 nucleotide sequence: TGCGCCAGCAGCCGCGGACAGGGTCATTCACCCCTCCCCTTT. It specifies CASSRGQGHSPLPF.

V gene TRBV15 combines with J gene TRBJ2-2, with TRBD1 identical over 9 bases. Germline trimming cut 0 bases from V and 3 bases from J; bases unmatched to any gene: 5. In germline, CDR1 is LNHNV, CDR2 YYDKDF (reference sequence). The CDR3 sequence is 17 residues long. CDR3 in DNA: TGTGCCACCAGCAGAGATTTACAGGGGGCTTACACCGGGGAGCTGTTTTTT. It translates to CATSRDLQGAYTGELFF.

Notes on this clonotype: One end of the junction is discordant with germline, which a read error may explain. The chain recombines TRBV27 with TRBJ1-1, with D hard to call. This CDR3 comprises 13 residues. Germline loops: CDR1 MNHEY, CDR2 SMNVEV (reference sequence). CDR3 sequence reads: CASLGDQLTEASF. The CDR3 coding sequence is TGTGCCAGCCTAGGAGACCAGTTGACTGAAGCTTCCTTT.

This clonotype was detected only a few times. The chain uses TRBV3-1 and TRBJ2-7; D gene ambiguous. Germline CDR1 and CDR2: LGHDT and YNNKEL (reference sequence). Trimming shortened V by 3 bases and J by 3 bases, and 6 bases separated the two germline ends. This CDR3 has 12 amino acids. The CDR3 nucleotides read TGTGCCAGCAGCCAGGGGTTCTACGAGCAGTACTTC. This encodes CASSQGFYEQYF.

CDR3 sequence reads: CASSYLTAKNTEAFF. The DNA of the CDR3 is TGCGCCAGCAGCTACCTGACAGCAAAGAACACTGAAGCTTTCTTT. J is TRBJ1-1 and V is TRBV5-1; D is perhaps TRBD1 (5 bases). This CDR3 contains 15 residues. V lost 3 bases and J 1 base, leaving 13 bases between the germline ends. Per germline, CDR1 SGHRS and CDR2 YFSETQ.

A note on this clonotype: It may be a read error: a sequence one base away is much more abundant. This sequence joins TRBV27 and TRBJ2-7, with D uncertain. CDR1 MNHEY and CDR2 SMNVEV come from the germline V gene (reference sequence). CDR3 size: 11 residues. In DNA, the CDR3 is TGTGCCTGCAGTTCCCCCCCCGAGCAGTACTTC. It codes for CACSSPPEQYF.

In this sample, this clonotype turned up a few times. The V and J genes are TRBV27 and TRBJ2-7; 7 nucleotides agree with TRBD2. This CDR3 contains 15 residues. Germline lookup yields CDR1 MNHEY and CDR2 SMNVEV (reference sequence). V shed 4 bases, J shed 3 bases, and the junction held 9 bases outside the gene matches. The CDR3 region has the DNA TGTGCCAGCAGTTCAACCGGGACTACAGTCTACGAGCAGTACTTC. It yields the protein CASSSTGTTVYEQYF.

This clonotype was seen at least ten times. This chain joins TRBV4-1 and TRBJ2-5; D is perhaps TRBD1 or TRBD2 (5 bases each). Per germline, CDR1 MGHRA and CDR2 YSYEKL. The CDR3 has 17 residues. The V end lost 3 bases, the J end lost 1 base, and 18 bases lay between the germline ends. The CDR3 spells CASSQPNRDLFQETQYF. The DNA for the CDR3 is TGCGCCAGCAGCCAGCCAAACCGGGACCTGTTCCAAGAGACCCAGTACTTC.